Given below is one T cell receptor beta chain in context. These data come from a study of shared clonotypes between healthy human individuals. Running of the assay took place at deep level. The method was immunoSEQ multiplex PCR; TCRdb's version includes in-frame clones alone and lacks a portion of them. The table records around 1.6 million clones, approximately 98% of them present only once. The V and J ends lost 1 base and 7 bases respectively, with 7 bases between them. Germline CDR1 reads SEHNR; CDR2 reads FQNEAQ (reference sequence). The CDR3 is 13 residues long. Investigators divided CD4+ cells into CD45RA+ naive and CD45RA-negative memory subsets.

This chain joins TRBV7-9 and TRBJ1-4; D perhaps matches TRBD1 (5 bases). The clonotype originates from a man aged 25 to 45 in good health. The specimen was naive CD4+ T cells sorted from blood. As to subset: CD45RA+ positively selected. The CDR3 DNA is TGTGCCAGCAGCTTAGGGGGCCGTGAAAAACTGTTTTTT. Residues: CASSLGGREKLFF.